The 32 T cell receptor beta chains below all came from one sample that was sequenced in a study of radiotherapy plus CTLA-4 blockade in lung cancer. The repertoire was sequenced with immunoSEQ multiplex PCR; TCRdb's copy has only in-frame clones and lacks some. The sample shows over 80,000 clones, 83% of them seen only once. This specimen was peripheral blood, taken from a patient treated with radiotherapy plus ipilimumab. Receptors originate from a human donor with non-small cell lung cancer who had stable disease on radiotherapy plus ipilimumab.

This clone was observed a few times. The same CDR3 can be traced to other DNA sequences in this sample. The V gene is TRBV28, the J gene TRBJ2-7, with D uncertain. Between the trimmed V and J ends, which lost 5 bases and 2 bases, there was a span of 7 bases. The germline V gene encodes CDR1 MDHEN and CDR2 SYDVKM. This CDR3 is 12 amino acids long. CDR3 in amino acids: CASSPGPYEQYF. In DNA, the CDR3 is TGTGCCAGCAGTCCGGGTCCCTACGAGCAGTACTTC.

The CDR3 coding sequence is TGCAGCGTTGGACCGTCCGGCTACGAGCAGTACTTC. Translated, it gives CSVGPSGYEQYF. The chain links TRBV29-1 to TRBJ2-7; D is unclear. V gave up 4 bases and J gave up 3 bases, with 10 bases separating them. Germline-derived CDR1 and CDR2 are SQVTM and ANQGSEA. The CDR3 runs 12 residues.

The J gene is TRBJ1-2, the V gene TRBV5-1, with D possibly matching TRBD1 (5 bases). The CDR3 runs 15 residues. V was trimmed by 2 bases and J by 8 bases, leaving 19 bases between them. Germline loops: CDR1 SGHRS, CDR2 YFSETQ. CDR3: CASSLDTGTGGGYTF. The CDR3 bases are TGCGCCAGCAGCTTAGATACCGGGACTGGAGGGGGCTACACCTTC.

This clone turned up a few times. The V gene is TRBV27, the J gene TRBJ1-6; tentative D call: TRBD1 (5 bases). CDR1 and CDR2 from the germline V gene are MNHEY and SMNVEV (reference sequence). Trimming left V 3 bases short and J 4 bases short, with 16 bases between. The CDR3 length is 17 residues. The CDR3 DNA sequence: TGTGCCAGCAGTTTCTCCCTCGGGGCAGCATATAATTCACCCCTCCACTTT. Protein: CASSFSLGAAYNSPLHF.

V and J are TRBV5-1 and TRBJ1-4, with TRBD1 matching 7 bases. The CDR3 loop spans 15 amino acids. CDR1 is SGHRS, CDR2 YFSETQ, per germline. The junction had 8 bases not matched to a gene; V was cut back by 4 bases and J by 5 bases. CDR3 region: CASSPMGQPNEKLFF. CDR3 nucleotide sequence: TGCGCCAGCAGCCCCATGGGACAGCCGAATGAAAAACTGTTTTTT.

This clone appeared a single time. This rearrangement joins TRBV27 to TRBJ2-3; the D gene is possibly TRBD2 (5 bases). V was clipped by 3 bases and J by 4 bases, with 20 bases between them. CDR3 length: 17 amino acids. Germline V gene sequence: CDR1 MNHEY, CDR2 SMNVEV (reference sequence). This CDR3 is CASSFGLAMGVSDTQYF. The CDR3 DNA is TGTGCCAGCAGTTTTGGCCTAGCTATGGGAGTTTCAGATACGCAGTATTTT.

The chain is built from TRBV28 and TRBJ2-7; D may match TRBD1 or TRBD2 (6 bases each). This CDR3 comprises 14 residues. The germline V gene has CDR1 MDHEN and CDR2 SYDVKM. V lost 4 bases and J lost 7, with 17 bases in between. CDR3 residues: CASSSGGGPGEQYF. The CDR3 DNA sequence: TGTGCCAGCAGTTCCGGGGGCGGACCGGGGGAGCAGTACTTC.

The rearrangement links TRBV21-1 to TRBJ2-7; the D segment call TRBD2 is taken from the table without a DNA check. TRBV21-1 is a listed pseudogene. The CDR3 is 14 amino acids. CDR3 bases: TGTGCCAGCAGCCCACTAGCGAACTCCTACGAGCAGTACTTC. This encodes CASSPLANSYEQYF.

The chain joins TRBV5-4 to TRBJ2-3; tentatively, D is TRBD1 or TRBD2 (5 bases each). The ends were cut back, 1 base at V and 2 bases at J, with 14 bases in the middle. The CDR3 is 16 residues long. CDR1 is SGHNT and CDR2 is YYREEE in the germline V gene (reference sequence). CDR3 residues: CASSLLTGRHTDTQYF. The CDR3 DNA sequence: TGTGCCAGCAGCTTGTTGACGGGGCGGCACACAGATACGCAGTATTTT.

The V call is TRBV6-4, the J call TRBJ2-2, with 13 nucleotides matching TRBD2. The junction had 17 bases not matched to a gene; V was cut back by 5 bases and J by 5 bases. The CDR3 length is 20 residues. In germline, CDR1 is MRHNA, CDR2 SNTAGT. CDR3 amino acids: CASSRGLAGANTAWTGELFF. The DNA of the CDR3 is TGTGCCAGCAGTCGAGGACTAGCGGGAGCGAACACGGCGTGGACCGGGGAGCTGTTTTTT.

The gene calls are TRBV7-8 and TRBJ2-2; 7 bases match TRBD1. The CDR3 has 14 residues. Germline V gene sequence: CDR1 SGHVS, CDR2 FQNEAQ. With 5 bases clipped from V and 5 bases from J, the junction kept 5 bases outside the gene matches. CDR3 loop: CASSQQGRTGELFF. As DNA, the CDR3 is TGTGCCAGCAGCCAACAGGGGCGGACCGGGGAGCTGTTTTTT.

This clone showed up just once. The J gene is TRBJ1-5, the V gene TRBV11-2; a possible D gene is TRBD1 (5 bases). V dropped 6 bases and J dropped 2 bases, with 14 bases sitting between them. The germline gives CDR1 SGHAT, CDR2 FQNNGV. The CDR3 runs 15 residues. CDR3 region: CASSPTLGGNQPQHF. The CDR3 nucleotides are TGTGCCAGCAGTCCTACTTTGGGGGGCAATCAGCCCCAGCATTTT. Complete variable domain (other parts from reference TRBV11-2 and TRBJ1-5): EAGVAQSPRYKIIEKRQSVAFWCNPISGHATLYWYQQILGQGPKLLIQFQNNGVVDDSQLPKDRFSAERLKGVDSTLKIQPAKLEDSAVYLCASSPTLGGNQPQHFGDGTRLSIL.

The chain employs TRBV15 and TRBJ1-1, with D possibly matching TRBD1 (5 bases). The CDR3 is 14 amino acids. The V end lost 3 bases, the J end lost 1 base, and 9 bases lay between the germline ends. Germline V gene sequence: CDR1 LNHNV, CDR2 YYDKDF (reference sequence). The CDR3: CATSSGTGNTEAFF. Here the CDR3 DNA reads TGTGCCACCAGCAGCGGGACGGGGAACACTGAAGCTTTCTTT.

This sequence joins TRBV14 and TRBJ1-1; D is uncertain. The V gene lost 0 bases and the J gene lost 1 base, with 9 bases spanning the gap. CDR1 is SGHDN, CDR2 FVKESK, per germline. This CDR3 comprises 15 residues. The CDR3 DNA sequence: TGTGCCAGCAGCCAAGATAGATTTAGGAACACTGAAGCTTTCTTT. Its translation: CASSQDRFRNTEAFF. The whole variable domain, remainder taken from reference TRBV14 and TRBJ1-1, is EAGVTQFPSHSVIEKGQTVTLRCDPISGHDNLYWYRRVMGKEIKFLLHFVKESKQDESGMPNNRFLAERTGGTYSTLKVQPAELEDSGVYFCASSQDRFRNTEAFFGQGTRLTVV.

This clone appeared a single time. The chain is built from TRBV6-6 and TRBJ2-5, with D tentatively TRBD2 (5 bases). The V end lost 6 bases, the J end lost 7 bases, and 12 bases lay between the germline ends. This CDR3 spans 12 amino acids. In germline, CDR1 is MNHNY, CDR2 SVGAGI (reference sequence). CDR3 sequence reads: CASSRDSMTQYF. CDR3 coding DNA: TGTGCCAGCAGCCGGGATTCTATGACCCAGTACTTC.

CDR3: CAAGEQYF. The DNA for the CDR3 is TGCGCCGCGGGGGAGCAGTACTTC. The chain recombines TRBV10-1 with TRBJ2-7; D may be TRBD2 (6 bases). Germline V gene sequence: CDR1 WNHNN, CDR2 SYGVQD (reference sequence). The V and J ends lost 11 bases and 7 bases respectively, with 6 bases between them. The CDR3 totals 8 residues.

The V gene is TRBV4-2, the J gene TRBJ2-3, with 9 bases fitting TRBD2. J gave up 1 base and V 0 bases, and 8 bases lay outside the gene matches. This CDR3 has 18 amino acids. CDR1 is LGHNA and CDR2 is YNFKEQ in the germline V gene. The CDR3 sequence: CASSQEEGGGVGTDTQYF. In DNA form, the CDR3 reads TGTGCCAGCAGCCAAGAGGAGGGCGGGGGGGTCGGCACAGATACGCAGTATTTT.

This rearrangement joins TRBV5-8 to TRBJ2-5; D not certain. The germline CDR1 and CDR2 sequences are SGHTS and YDEGEE. The CDR3 totals 10 residues. Trimming took off 0 bases at V and 6 bases at J, with 0 bases between the two ends. As DNA, the CDR3 is TGTGCCAGCAGCTTGGAGACCCAGTACTTC. This gives the protein CASSLETQYF.

V and J are TRBV30 and TRBJ2-3; D may be TRBD2 (5 bases). Trimming stripped 0 bases from V and 3 bases from J, with 10 bases between. Germline values: CDR1 GTSNPN, CDR2 SVGIG (reference sequence). CDR3 size: 14 residues. The CDR3 nucleotides are TGTGCCTGGAGTGTGGACTTAGCTACAGATACGCAGTATTTT. This codes for CAWSVDLATDTQYF. The full variable domain, completed using reference TRBV30 and TRBJ2-3, is SQTIHQWPATLVQPVGSPLSLECTVEGTSNPNLYWYRQAAGRGLQLLFYSVGIGQISSEVPQNLSASRPQDRQFILSSKKLLLSDSGFYLCAWSVDLATDTQYFGPGTRLTVL.

The chain carries TRBV28 and TRBJ1-2, with 7 bases identical to TRBD1. Germline V gives CDR1 MDHEN, CDR2 SYDVKM. The J segment lost 4 bases and the V segment lost 5 bases, leaving 7 bases of the junction unmatched. The CDR3 is 14 residues long. The CDR3 DNA reads TGTGCCAGCAGTCAGAGACGACAGGGCTATGGCTACACCTTC. It specifies CASSQRRQGYGYTF.

The rearrangement joins TRBV7-2 to TRBJ2-1; 10 bases line up with TRBD2. The CDR3 has 16 amino acids. The J segment lost 4 bases and the V segment lost 6 bases, leaving 9 bases of the junction unmatched. From germline, CDR1 is SGHTA and CDR2 FQGNSA. The CDR3 spells CASRPVSSGSYNEQFF. For the CDR3, the DNA is TGTGCCAGCAGGCCGGTCTCTAGCGGGAGTTACAATGAGCAGTTCTTC.

A few counts support this clone. J is TRBJ1-5 and V is TRBV7-3, with D maybe TRBD1 (5 bases). This CDR3 region has 15 residues. With 4 bases removed from V and 3 bases from J, the gap between germline ends came to 13 bases. Germline V lookup: CDR1 SGHTA, CDR2 FQGTGA. The chain's CDR3 is CASSSGPQYNQPQHF. CDR3 DNA sequence: TGTGCCAGCAGCTCGGGACCGCAGTACAATCAGCCCCAGCATTTT.

The chain uses TRBV30 and TRBJ1-5, with TRBD1 as a possible D gene (5 bases). Germline assignment: CDR1 GTSNPN and CDR2 SVGIG (reference sequence). The CDR3 is 15 amino acids. With 2 bases removed from V and 11 bases from J, the gap between germline ends came to 22 bases. The CDR3 is CAWSSTGTVGESQHF. The DNA of the CDR3 is TGTGCCTGGAGTTCAACGGGGACGGTCGGGGAATCCCAGCATTTT.

The CDR3 loop reads CAWSPLGTHRYEQYF. The CDR3 nucleotides read TGTGCCTGGAGTCCCTTAGGGACACACCGTTACGAGCAGTACTTC. This chain links TRBV30 with TRBJ2-7; maybe TRBD1 (6 bases). CDR3 size: 15 residues. V lost 2 bases, J lost 4 bases, and 18 bases lay in between. Germline V CDR1 and CDR2: GTSNPN, SVGIG (reference sequence).

V and J are TRBV6-8 and TRBJ1-2; D is unresolved. Per germline, CDR1 MNHGY and CDR2 SAAAGT. CDR3 length: 16 amino acids. The V end was cut by 0 bases, the J end by 3 bases, with 14 bases between. This CDR3 is CASSYSKWVKDYGYTF. In DNA form, the CDR3 reads TGTGCCAGCAGTTACTCGAAATGGGTAAAAGACTATGGCTACACCTTC.

This sequence joins TRBV4-1 and TRBJ1-1; no clear D. The germline V and J ends were trimmed by 5 bases and 1 base, with 14 bases remaining between them. Germline assignment: CDR1 MGHRA and CDR2 YSYEKL. The CDR3 sequence is 15 residues long. CDR3 residues: CASSERGAGNTEAFF. The CDR3 DNA is TGCGCCAGCAGCGAAAGAGGAGCAGGGAACACTGAAGCTTTCTTT.

V and J are TRBV19 and TRBJ2-1; 7 nucleotides line up with TRBD1. The junction had 8 bases not matched to a gene; V was cut back by 6 bases and J by 0 bases. The CDR3 loop spans 16 amino acids. Germline CDR1 reads LNHDA; CDR2 reads SQIVND (reference sequence). The CDR3 nucleotides read TGTGCCAGTAGCGATATCGGGACAGCCTCCTACAATGAGCAGTTCTTC. It translates to CASSDIGTASYNEQFF. The full variable domain, its missing parts supplied by reference TRBV19 and TRBJ2-1, is DGGITQSPKYLFRKEGQNVTLSCEQNLNHDAMYWYRQDPGQGLRLIYYSQIVNDFQKGDIAEGYSVSREKKESFPLTVTSAQKNPTAFYLCASSDIGTASYNEQFFGPGTRLTVL.

The rearrangement uses TRBV19 and TRBJ2-3; 9 bases align to TRBD1. Germline V gene data show CDR1 as LNHDA and CDR2 as SQIVND (reference sequence). V shed 5 bases and J 6 bases; nucleotides not matched to a gene: 9. The CDR3 runs 15 residues. CDR3 sequence reads: CASSVPQGARDTQYF. The CDR3 DNA reads as TGTGCCAGTAGTGTACCACAGGGGGCTCGGGATACGCAGTATTTT.

This clone has more than one count but fewer than ten. The chain joins TRBV25-1 to TRBJ1-2; no firm D call. Deletions cut 3 bases from V and 4 bases from J, with 18 bases between. The germline V gene has CDR1 MGHDK and CDR2 SYGVNS. CDR3 length: 16 residues. The CDR3 DNA follows: TGTGCCAGCAGTGACTCGTCTCCTCGGCTGGGCTATGGCTACACCTTC. Translating it yields CASSDSSPRLGYGYTF.

The chain has TRBV11-2 and TRBJ2-1; D unresolved. V gave up 5 bases and J gave up 6 bases, with 8 bases separating them. The germline V gene encodes CDR1 SGHAT and CDR2 FQNNGV. The CDR3 sequence is 12 residues long. CDR3 in amino acids: CASSHTPNEQFF. CDR3 nucleotide sequence: TGTGCCAGCAGCCATACACCCAATGAGCAGTTCTTC. The complete variable domain, with remaining parts taken from reference TRBV11-2 and TRBJ2-1, reads EAGVAQSPRYKIIEKRQSVAFWCNPISGHATLYWYQQILGQGPKLLIQFQNNGVVDDSQLPKDRFSAERLKGVDSTLKIQPAKLEDSAVYLCASSHTPNEQFFGPGTRLTVL.

The J gene is TRBJ1-1, the V gene TRBV18; D is perhaps TRBD1 (5 bases). Deletions cut 3 bases from V and 12 bases from J, with 14 bases between. CDR3 length: 12 amino acids. From germline, CDR1 is KGHSH and CDR2 LQKENI. This chain's CDR3 is CASSPNRGEPFF. CDR3 DNA sequence: TGTGCCAGCTCACCGAACAGAGGGGAGCCTTTCTTT.

This clone occurred a few times. The chain combines TRBV28 with TRBJ2-7, with a possible D match to TRBD2 (5 bases). The CDR3 covers 16 residues. Germline V gene lookup returns CDR1 MDHEN and CDR2 SYDVKM. Trimming took off 3 bases at V and 2 bases at J, with 17 bases between the two ends. DNA for the CDR3: TGTGCCAGCAGTTTTACCCCACCACGGGGAGCCTACGAGCAGTACTTC. It is translated as CASSFTPPRGAYEQYF.